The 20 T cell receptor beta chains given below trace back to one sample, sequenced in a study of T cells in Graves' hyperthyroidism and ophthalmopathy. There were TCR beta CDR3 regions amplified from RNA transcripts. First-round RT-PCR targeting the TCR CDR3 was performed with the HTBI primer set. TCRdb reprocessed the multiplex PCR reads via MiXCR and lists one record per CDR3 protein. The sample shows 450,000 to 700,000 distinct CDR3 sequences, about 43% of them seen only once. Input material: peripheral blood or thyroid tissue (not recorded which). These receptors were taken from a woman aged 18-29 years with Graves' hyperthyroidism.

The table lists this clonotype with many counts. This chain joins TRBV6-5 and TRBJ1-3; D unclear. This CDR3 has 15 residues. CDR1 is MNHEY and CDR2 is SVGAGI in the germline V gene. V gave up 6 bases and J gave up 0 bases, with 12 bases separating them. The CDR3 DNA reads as TGTGCCAGCAGCCCACGGCGGGGCTCTGGAAACACCATATATTTT. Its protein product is CASSPRRGSGNTIYF.

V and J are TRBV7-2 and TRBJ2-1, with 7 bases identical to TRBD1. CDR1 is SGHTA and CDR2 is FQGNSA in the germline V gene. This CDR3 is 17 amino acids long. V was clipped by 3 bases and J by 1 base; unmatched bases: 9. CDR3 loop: CASSLPRGPGSYNEQFF. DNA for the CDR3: TGTGCCAGCAGCTTGCCTAGGGGGCCGGGATCCTACAATGAGCAGTTCTTC.

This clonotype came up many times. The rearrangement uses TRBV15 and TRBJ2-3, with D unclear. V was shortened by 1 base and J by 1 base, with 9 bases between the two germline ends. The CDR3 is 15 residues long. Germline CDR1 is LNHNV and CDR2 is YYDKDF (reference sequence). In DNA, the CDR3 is TGTGCCACCAGCAGAGGCACTAAGGGCACAGATACGCAGTATTTT. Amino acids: CATSRGTKGTDTQYF.

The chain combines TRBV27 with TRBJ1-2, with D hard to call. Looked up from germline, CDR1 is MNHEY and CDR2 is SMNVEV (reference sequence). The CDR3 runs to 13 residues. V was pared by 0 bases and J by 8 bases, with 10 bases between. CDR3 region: CASSLSPPGGYTF. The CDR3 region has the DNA TGTGCCAGCAGTTTATCTCCCCCGGGAGGCTACACCTTC.

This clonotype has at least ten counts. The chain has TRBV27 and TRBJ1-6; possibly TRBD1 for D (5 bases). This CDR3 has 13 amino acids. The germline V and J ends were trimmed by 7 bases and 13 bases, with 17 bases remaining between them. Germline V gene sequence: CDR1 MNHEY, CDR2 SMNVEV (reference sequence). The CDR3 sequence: CASTLGGYSPLHF. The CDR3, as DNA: TGTGCCAGCACCCTGGGGGGATATAGCCCCCTCCACTTT.

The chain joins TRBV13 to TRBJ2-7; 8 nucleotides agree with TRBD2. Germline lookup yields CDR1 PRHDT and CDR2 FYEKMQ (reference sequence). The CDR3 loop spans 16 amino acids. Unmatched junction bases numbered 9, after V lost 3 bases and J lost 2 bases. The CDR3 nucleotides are TGTGCCAGCAGCTTGCGGGAGGCCTGGCTTACCTACGAGCAGTACTTC. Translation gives CASSLREAWLTYEQYF.

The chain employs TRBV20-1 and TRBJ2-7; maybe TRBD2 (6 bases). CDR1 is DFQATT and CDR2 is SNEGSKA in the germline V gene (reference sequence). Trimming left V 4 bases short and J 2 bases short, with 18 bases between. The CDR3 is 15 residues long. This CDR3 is CSATSSAGLPYEQYF. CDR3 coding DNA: TGCAGTGCTACGTCAAGCGCGGGGCTCCCCTACGAGCAGTACTTC.

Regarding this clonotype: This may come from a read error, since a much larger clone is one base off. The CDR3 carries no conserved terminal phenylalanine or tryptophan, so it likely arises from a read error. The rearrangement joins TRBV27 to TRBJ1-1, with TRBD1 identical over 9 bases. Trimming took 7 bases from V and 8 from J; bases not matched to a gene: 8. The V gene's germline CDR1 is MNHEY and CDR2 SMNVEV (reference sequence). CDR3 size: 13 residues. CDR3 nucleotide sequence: TGTGCCAGCACTTCGGACAGGGGAACCGAAGCTTTCATT. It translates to CASTSDRGTEAFI.

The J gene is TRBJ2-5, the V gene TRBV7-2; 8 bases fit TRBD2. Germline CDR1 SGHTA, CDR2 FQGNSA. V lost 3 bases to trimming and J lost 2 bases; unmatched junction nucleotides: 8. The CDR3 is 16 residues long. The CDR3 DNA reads TGTGCCAGCAGCTTCCAACCGACTAGCGCTCAAGAGACCCAGTACTTC. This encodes CASSFQPTSAQETQYF.

CDR3 coding DNA: TGCAGTGCCGGTCACTACGAGCAGTACTTC. Its translation is CSAGHYEQYF. The V call is TRBV20-1, the J call TRBJ2-7; D gene unclear. The germline gives CDR1 DFQATT, CDR2 SNEGSKA (reference sequence). CDR3 size: 10 residues. V lost 6 bases and J 3 bases, leaving 6 bases between the germline ends.

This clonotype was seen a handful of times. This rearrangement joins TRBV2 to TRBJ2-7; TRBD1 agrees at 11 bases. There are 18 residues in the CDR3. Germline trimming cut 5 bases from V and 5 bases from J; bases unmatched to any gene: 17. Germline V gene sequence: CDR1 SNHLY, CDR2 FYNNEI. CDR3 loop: CASSRTGGWRPTPDEQYF. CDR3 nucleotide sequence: TGTGCCAGCAGTAGGACAGGGGGCTGGCGCCCGACGCCCGACGAGCAGTACTTC.

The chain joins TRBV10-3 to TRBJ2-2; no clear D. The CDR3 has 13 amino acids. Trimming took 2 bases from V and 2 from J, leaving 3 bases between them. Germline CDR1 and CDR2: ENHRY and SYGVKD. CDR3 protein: CAISEQNTGELFF. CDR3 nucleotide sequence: TGTGCCATCAGTGAGCAAAACACCGGGGAGCTGTTTTTT.

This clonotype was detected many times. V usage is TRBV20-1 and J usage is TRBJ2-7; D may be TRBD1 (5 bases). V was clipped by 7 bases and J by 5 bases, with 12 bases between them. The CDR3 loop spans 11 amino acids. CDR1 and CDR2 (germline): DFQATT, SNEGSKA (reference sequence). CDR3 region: CSGGTGDEQYF. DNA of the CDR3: TGCAGTGGGGGCACAGGTGACGAGCAGTACTTC.

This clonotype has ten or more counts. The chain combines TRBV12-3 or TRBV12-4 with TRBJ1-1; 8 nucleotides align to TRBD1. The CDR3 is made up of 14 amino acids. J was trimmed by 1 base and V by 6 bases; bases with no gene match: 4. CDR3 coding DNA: TGTGCCAGCAGCTATGGACAGGGGAACACTGAAGCTTTCTTT. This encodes CASSYGQGNTEAFF.

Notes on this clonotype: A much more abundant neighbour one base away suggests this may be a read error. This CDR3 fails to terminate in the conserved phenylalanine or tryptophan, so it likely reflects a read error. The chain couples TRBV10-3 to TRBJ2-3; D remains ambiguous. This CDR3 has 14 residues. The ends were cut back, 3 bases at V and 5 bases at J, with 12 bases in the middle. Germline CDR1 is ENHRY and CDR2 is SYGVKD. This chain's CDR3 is CAISEVTSGDTQYS. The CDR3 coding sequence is TGTGCCATCAGTGAAGTTACCTCTGGAGATACGCAGTATTCT.

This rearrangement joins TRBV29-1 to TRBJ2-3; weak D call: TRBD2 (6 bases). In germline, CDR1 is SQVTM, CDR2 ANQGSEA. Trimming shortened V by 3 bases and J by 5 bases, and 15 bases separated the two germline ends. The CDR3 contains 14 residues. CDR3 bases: TGCAGCGTTGAGGTCGGGAGTTGGGGAGATACGCAGTATTTT. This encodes CSVEVGSWGDTQYF.

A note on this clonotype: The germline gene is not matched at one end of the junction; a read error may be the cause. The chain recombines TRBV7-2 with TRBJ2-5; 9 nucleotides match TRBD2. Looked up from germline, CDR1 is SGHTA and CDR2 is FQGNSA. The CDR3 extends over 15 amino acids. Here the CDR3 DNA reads TGTGCCAGCAGCTTAGTTGTAGGGACTAGCCCCCTTCTCCACTTC. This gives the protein CASSLVVGTSPLLHF.

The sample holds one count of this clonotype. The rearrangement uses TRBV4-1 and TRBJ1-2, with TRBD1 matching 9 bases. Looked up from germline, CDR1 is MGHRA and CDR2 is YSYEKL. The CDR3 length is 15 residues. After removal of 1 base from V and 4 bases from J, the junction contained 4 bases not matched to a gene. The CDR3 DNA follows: TGCGCCAGCAGCCAAGTGCCGGGACAGGGCTATGGCTACACCTTC. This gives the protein CASSQVPGQGYGYTF.

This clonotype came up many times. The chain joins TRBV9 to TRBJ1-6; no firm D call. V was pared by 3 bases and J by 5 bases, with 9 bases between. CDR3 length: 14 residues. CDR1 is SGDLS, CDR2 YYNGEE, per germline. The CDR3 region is CASSGEVHNSPLHF. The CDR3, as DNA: TGTGCCAGCAGCGGAGAGGTTCATAATTCACCCCTCCACTTT.

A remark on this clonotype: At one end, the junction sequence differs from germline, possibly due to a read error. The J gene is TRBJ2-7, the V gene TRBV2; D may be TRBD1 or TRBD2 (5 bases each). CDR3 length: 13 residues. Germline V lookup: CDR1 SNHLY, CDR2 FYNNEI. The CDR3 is CASLGTLSDEQYF. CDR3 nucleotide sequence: TGTGCCAGCTTAGGGACCCTCTCCGACGAGCAGTACTTC.